Shown below are 31 T cell receptor beta chains from a single sample sequenced in a study of blood T cell repertoires in COVID-19. The repertoire was sequenced with immunoSEQ multiplex PCR; TCRdb's copy has only in-frame clones and lacks some. This sample has about 180,000 clones, with around 80% found just once. Material for sequencing was peripheral blood. The receptors were gathered from a woman older than 75 with COVID-19, enrolled during active disease.

This chain joins TRBV14 and TRBJ1-1; D possibly corresponds to TRBD1 (6 bases). This CDR3 spans 15 amino acids. Trimming took 2 bases from V and 4 from J, leaving 14 bases between them. Per the germline V gene, CDR1 is SGHDN and CDR2 is FVKESK. CDR3 sequence (DNA): TGTGCCAGCAGCCAATGGGGACAACTGGGCACTGAAGCTTTCTTT. Translated, it gives CASSQWGQLGTEAFF.

V is TRBV28 and J is TRBJ1-1; maybe TRBD1 (5 bases). CDR3 length equals 14 residues. CDR1 is MDHEN, CDR2 SYDVKM, per germline. V shed 2 bases and J shed 1 base, with 8 bases lying between them. DNA for the CDR3: TGTGCCAGCAGTTTAGCCCAGGGGAACACTGAAGCTTTCTTT. Its translation is CASSLAQGNTEAFF.

This clone was found many times. The chain is built from TRBV11-2 and TRBJ2-3; D possibly corresponds to TRBD1 (5 bases). CDR1 is SGHAT, CDR2 FQNNGV, per germline. This CDR3 has 15 residues. The V gene lost 4 bases and the J gene lost 1 base, with 12 bases spanning the gap. In nucleotides, the CDR3 is TGTGCCAGCAGCTCAAGGGGCCCCCGCACAGATACGCAGTATTTT. Protein: CASSSRGPRTDTQYF.

The CDR3 spells CSVETGAINTEAFF. The CDR3 nucleotides read TGCAGCGTTGAAACAGGGGCGATAAACACTGAAGCTTTCTTT. This chain joins TRBV29-1 and TRBJ1-1; 7 bases map to TRBD1. The CDR3 has 14 residues. J gave up 2 bases and V 2 bases, and 5 bases lay outside the gene matches. The germline CDR1 and CDR2 sequences are SQVTM and ANQGSEA.

This rearrangement joins TRBV19 to TRBJ2-3; no clear D. CDR3 length: 15 residues. Germline CDR1 reads LNHDA; CDR2 reads SQIVND (reference sequence). Trimming removed 1 base from V and 0 bases from J, with 8 bases in between. The CDR3 DNA reads as TGTGCCAGTAGTATAGGGGCAGACAGCACAGATACGCAGTATTTT. This codes for CASSIGADSTDTQYF. The full variable domain, completed using reference TRBV19 and TRBJ2-3, is DGGITQSPKYLFRKEGQNVTLSCEQNLNHDAMYWYRQDPGQGLRLIYYSQIVNDFQKGDIAEGYSVSREKKESFPLTVTSAQKNPTAFYLCASSIGADSTDTQYFGPGTRLTVL.

The chain couples TRBV7-3 to TRBJ2-5; TRBD2 aligns across 11 bases. The trim removed 2 bases at V and 3 bases at J, leaving 5 bases unmatched. Germline V gives CDR1 SGHTA, CDR2 FQGTGA. The length of the CDR3 is 16 residues. The CDR3 reads CASSLLGTSGEETQYF. CDR3 DNA: TGTGCCAGCAGCTTACTAGGGACTAGCGGAGAAGAGACCCAGTACTTC.

The J gene is TRBJ1-5, the V gene TRBV2; 7 positions match TRBD1. Trimming removed 5 bases from V and 3 bases from J; junction bases left unmatched: 4. Germline CDR1 is SNHLY and CDR2 is FYNNEI. The CDR3 totals 14 residues. As DNA, the CDR3 is TGTGCCAGCAGTTACAGGGGTTACAATCAGCCCCAGCATTTT. It encodes CASSYRGYNQPQHF.

The CDR3: CSVVGSGRAFF. The DNA for the CDR3 is TGCAGCGTTGTTGGGAGTGGGAGGGCTTTCTTT. The chain joins TRBV29-1 to TRBJ1-1; D ambiguous. Trimming took 4 bases from V and 11 from J, leaving 14 bases between them. Germline CDR1 and CDR2: SQVTM and ANQGSEA. This CDR3 is 11 amino acids long. Complete variable domain (other parts from reference TRBV29-1 and TRBJ1-1): SAVISQKPSRDICQRGTSLTIQCQVDSQVTMMFWYRQQPGQSLTLIATANQGSEATYESGFVIDKFPISRPNLTFSTLTVSNMSPEDSSIYLCSVVGSGRAFFGQGTRLTVV.

In its sample, this clone was seen a few times. The chain has TRBV19 and TRBJ2-3; TRBD2 agrees at 13 bases. The CDR3 extends over 15 amino acids. Germline V gives CDR1 LNHDA, CDR2 SQIVND (reference sequence). The V and J ends lost 7 bases and 5 bases, in that order; junction bases with no gene match: 6. DNA of the CDR3: TGTGCCAGTAACATCGGACTAGCGGGAGTAGATACGCAGTATTTT. Its protein is CASNIGLAGVDTQYF.

The V and J genes are TRBV28 and TRBJ1-4, with 7 bases lining up with TRBD1. Germline CDR1 is MDHEN and CDR2 is SYDVKM. Unmatched junction bases numbered 12, after V lost 8 bases and J lost 3 bases. CDR3 length: 16 amino acids. The CDR3 loop reads CASGRRTGAANEKLFF. The CDR3 nucleotides read TGTGCCAGCGGACGCAGAACAGGGGCGGCTAATGAAAAACTGTTTTTT.

CDR3 amino acids: CAISELAGGWEQYF. In DNA, the CDR3 is TGTGCCATCAGTGAGTTAGCGGGAGGATGGGAGCAGTACTTC. This rearrangement joins TRBV10-3 to TRBJ2-7, with TRBD2 matching 10 bases. Germline CDR1 and CDR2: ENHRY and SYGVKD. Trimming took 1 base from V and 7 from J; bases not matched to a gene: 4. The CDR3 is 14 residues long.

Turning to this clone: An end of the junction differs from the germline gene, which may be a read error. This sequence joins TRBV18 and TRBJ2-7; D possibly corresponds to TRBD2 (5 bases). The CDR3 length is 13 residues. CDR1 is KGHSH, CDR2 LQKENI, per germline. CDR3 sequence: CASSPRDGDEQYF. The DNA for the CDR3 is TGTGCCAGCTCCCCACGAGACGGGGACGAGCAGTACTTC. The full variable domain, its missing parts supplied by reference TRBV18 and TRBJ2-7, is NAGVMQNPRHLVRRRGQEARLRCSPMKGHSHVYWYRQLPEEGLKFMVYLQKENIIDESGMPKERFSAEFPKEGPSILRIQQVVRGDSAAYFCASSPRDGDEQYFGPGTRLTVT.

The CDR3 coding sequence is TGCGCCAGCAGCTATGGACAGTGGCCCACTGAAGCTTTCTTT. This gives the protein CASSYGQWPTEAFF. This chain joins TRBV5-1 and TRBJ1-1, with D tentatively TRBD1 (6 bases). Germline CDR1 and CDR2: SGHRS and YFSETQ. The CDR3 contains 14 residues. V lost 3 bases and J 4 bases, leaving 13 bases between the germline ends.

The chain employs TRBV2 and TRBJ2-1; 10 positions match TRBD1. V lost 6 bases and J lost 4; bases outside the gene matches: 9. Germline V gives CDR1 SNHLY, CDR2 FYNNEI. The CDR3 runs to 16 residues. CDR3 sequence: CASSGGQGGKYNEQFF. In DNA, the CDR3 is TGTGCCAGCAGCGGTGGACAGGGGGGTAAATACAATGAGCAGTTCTTC.

The rearrangement joins TRBV5-5 to TRBJ1-2; TRBD1 agrees at 7 bases. This CDR3 contains 16 residues. J lost 4 bases, V lost 4 bases, and 13 bases had no gene match. CDR1 and CDR2 (germline): SGHKS, YYEKEE (reference sequence). CDR3 bases: TGTGCCAGCAGCCTGCGACCCCCCGGGACAGTCTATGGCTACACCTTC. It is translated as CASSLRPPGTVYGYTF.

V and J are TRBV3-1 (or the pseudogene TRBV3-2) and TRBJ2-3; unclear D gene. In germline, CDR1 is LGHDT, CDR2 YNNKEL (reference sequence). V lost 3 bases, J lost 3 bases, and 10 bases lay in between. This CDR3 spans 14 amino acids. The CDR3 nucleotides read TGTGCCAGCAGCCAGGATACAGCAACAGATACGCAGTATTTT. This gives the protein CASSQDTATDTQYF.

As DNA, the CDR3 is TGTGCCAGCAGTTACTATGTAACCGGGGAGCTGTTTTTT. It codes for CASSYYVTGELFF. The chain combines TRBV6-5 with TRBJ2-2; D not certain. Trimming removed 1 base at V and 5 bases at J, with 5 bases between. This CDR3 has 13 amino acids. Germline values: CDR1 MNHEY, CDR2 SVGAGI.

This chain uses TRBV30 with TRBJ1-6; D uncertain. CDR1 is GTSNPN, CDR2 SVGIG, per germline (reference sequence). V gave up 3 bases and J gave up 6 bases, with 12 bases separating them. The CDR3 loop spans 14 amino acids. CDR3 bases: TGTGCCTGGAGAGACGGACTCCCTAATTCACCCCTCCACTTT. It is translated as CAWRDGLPNSPLHF.

For the CDR3, the DNA is TGTGCCAGCAGCTCCGGACTAGCGGGGGTCACAGATACGCAGTATTTT. Its protein is CASSSGLAGVTDTQYF. V and J are TRBV5-4 and TRBJ2-3; 13 bases line up with TRBD2. Germline V gene data show CDR1 as SGHNT and CDR2 as YYREEE (reference sequence). The CDR3 sequence is 16 residues long. J lost 2 bases, V lost 3 bases, and 3 bases had no gene match.

The V call is TRBV11-3, the J call TRBJ2-5, with D tentatively TRBD1 (5 bases). V lost 1 base to trimming and J lost 5 bases, with 14 bases between them. CDR1 SGHNT and CDR2 YENEEA come from the germline V gene. There are 15 residues in the CDR3. CDR3 nucleotide sequence: TGTGCCAGCAGCTTAGGATTAAGGGGCACGGAGACCCAGTACTTC. Translating gives CASSLGLRGTETQYF.

J is TRBJ1-2 and V is TRBV2, with a weak D call TRBD1 (6 bases). Trimming removed 7 bases from V and 4 bases from J, with 10 bases in between. This CDR3 is built from 12 residues. Germline CDR1 reads SNHLY; CDR2 reads FYNNEI. CDR3 nucleotide sequence: TGTGCCAGCAAGAACAGGGCCTATGGCTACACCTTC. It is translated as CASKNRAYGYTF.

This clone was seen more than once but under ten times. This sequence joins TRBV7-9 and TRBJ1-1; the match to TRBD1 covers 10 bases. The germline gives CDR1 SEHNR, CDR2 FQNEAQ (reference sequence). Trimming cost V 4 bases and J 3 bases; bases outside gene matches: 8. The CDR3 has 16 residues. The CDR3, as DNA: TGTGCCAGCAGCTCCGGGACAGGGGCATGGGACACTGAAGCTTTCTTT. Residues: CASSSGTGAWDTEAFF.

This clone has more than one count but fewer than ten. V is TRBV5-4 and J is TRBJ1-2; D remains unclear. The germline V gene encodes CDR1 SGHNT and CDR2 YYREEE (reference sequence). The CDR3 is made up of 13 amino acids. Trimming cost V 4 bases and J 10 bases, with 17 bases left between them. CDR3 bases: TGTGCCAGCAGCCCCGGCGTAGGAGGAGACTACACCTTC. Its protein product is CASSPGVGGDYTF. Full variable domain (remainder filled in from reference TRBV5-4 and TRBJ1-2): ETGVTQSPTHLIKTRGQQVTLRCSSQSGHNTVSWYQQALGQGPQFIFQYYREEENGRGNFPPRFSGLQFPNYSSELNVNALELDDSALYLCASSPGVGGDYTFGSGTRLTVV.

The J gene is TRBJ2-1, the V gene TRBV11-2, with 7 bases matching TRBD1. The CDR3 spans 15 residues. V trimming: 3 bases; J trimming: 9 bases; junction bases outside the gene matches: 11. Germline assignment: CDR1 SGHAT and CDR2 FQNNGV. The chain's CDR3 is CASSFGDSSSGEQFF. CDR3 coding DNA: TGTGCCAGCAGCTTTGGGGACAGCTCCTCCGGTGAGCAGTTCTTC.

This chain links TRBV2 with TRBJ2-7; 8 bases align to TRBD1. Germline V gives CDR1 SNHLY, CDR2 FYNNEI. The CDR3 runs to 13 residues. Losses at the gene ends were 1 base for V and 8 bases for J; bases not matched to a gene: 4. This chain's CDR3 is CASSEGQGRKQYF. CDR3 bases: TGTGCCAGCAGTGAAGGACAGGGGAGGAAGCAGTACTTC.

The rearrangement uses TRBV28 and TRBJ1-2; 7 bases fit TRBD1. CDR1 MDHEN and CDR2 SYDVKM come from the germline V gene. The V segment lost 6 bases and the J segment 0 bases; nucleotides outside the gene matches: 4. The CDR3 totals 14 residues. The DNA for the CDR3 is TGTGCCAGCAGGGCAGGGGGACCTAACTATGGCTACACCTTC. Translation gives CASRAGGPNYGYTF.

This rearrangement joins TRBV29-1 to TRBJ1-3; TRBD1 might be the D (5 bases). Deletions cut 2 bases from V and 5 bases from J, with 10 bases between. CDR1 is SQVTM, CDR2 ANQGSEA, per germline. This CDR3 is built from 13 residues. The CDR3 region has the DNA TGCAGCGTTGAAACAGGCGATCGAAACACCATATATTTT. Translated, it gives CSVETGDRNTIYF.

CDR3 DNA sequence: TGTGCCAGCAGTGCCTCGACAGGGGTTAGTGAGCAGTTCTTC. Translated, it gives CASSASTGVSEQFF. This chain joins TRBV25-1 and TRBJ2-1, with TRBD1 identical over 8 bases. CDR3 size: 14 residues. The V gene end was trimmed by 4 bases and the J gene end by 9 bases; junction bases not matched to a gene: 8. Per germline, CDR1 MGHDK and CDR2 SYGVNS.

The chain joins TRBV5-1 to TRBJ2-3, with 8 positions matching TRBD2. The CDR3 runs 14 residues. The germline V gene encodes CDR1 SGHRS and CDR2 YFSETQ. Trimming at V came to 6 bases and at J to 0 bases, leaving 3 bases not matched to a gene. CDR3 sequence (DNA): TGCGCCAGCATCCGCGGGGGGAGCACAGATACGCAGTATTTT. Its translation is CASIRGGSTDTQYF.

V usage is TRBV28 and J usage is TRBJ1-4, with D unclear. Germline assignment: CDR1 MDHEN and CDR2 SYDVKM. V was trimmed by 6 bases and J by 4 bases, leaving 3 bases between them. The CDR3 totals 11 residues. CDR3 in amino acids: CASSLNEKLFF. The CDR3 DNA sequence: TGTGCCAGCAGCCTTAATGAAAAACTGTTTTTT. The entire variable domain, with the rest obtained from reference TRBV28 and TRBJ1-4, is as follows: DVKVTQSSRYLVKRTGEKVFLECVQDMDHENMFWYRQDPGLGLRLIYFSYDVKMKEKGDIPEGYSVSREKKERFSLILESASTNQTSMYLCASSLNEKLFFGSGTQLSVL.

This sequence joins TRBV11-2 and TRBJ2-2; no clear D gene. The CDR3 length is 15 residues. V was shortened by 5 bases and J by 2 bases, with 12 bases between the two germline ends. CDR1 is SGHAT and CDR2 is FQNNGV in the germline V gene. Here the CDR3 DNA reads TGTGCCAGCAGCGTAGGGCGGTTAAACACCGGGGAGCTGTTTTTT. Its translation: CASSVGRLNTGELFF.